The clone carrying this T cell receptor beta chain was seen ten or more times. Its antigen is as yet unknown. Molecular barcoded adaptors covering alpha/delta and beta/gamma chains were used on 400 ng RNA. One entry per CDR3 protein, called by TCRdb with MiXCR from the reads. Among approximately 140,000 distinct CDR3 sequences listed, 13% were seen once. The germline V gene has CDR1 MNHEY and CDR2 SMNVEV (reference sequence). This CDR3 is 14 amino acids long. V gave up 6 bases and J gave up 2 bases; unmatched junction bases: 4. The data were obtained in a study of read filtering for tumor transcriptome and immune sequencing. Findings of the study overall: Even smaller IR-seq throughput identified most shared clonotypes.

The material sequenced was a population of CD138-negative cells sorted from bone marrow. V gene TRBV27 combines with J gene TRBJ1-5; 7 nucleotides agree with TRBD1. This clonotype was obtained from a donor at least 40 years old with multiple myeloma. In DNA form, the CDR3 reads TGTGCCAGCAGAGACAGGGAGGGCAATCAGCCCCAGCATTTT. This sequence encodes CASRDREGNQPQHF.